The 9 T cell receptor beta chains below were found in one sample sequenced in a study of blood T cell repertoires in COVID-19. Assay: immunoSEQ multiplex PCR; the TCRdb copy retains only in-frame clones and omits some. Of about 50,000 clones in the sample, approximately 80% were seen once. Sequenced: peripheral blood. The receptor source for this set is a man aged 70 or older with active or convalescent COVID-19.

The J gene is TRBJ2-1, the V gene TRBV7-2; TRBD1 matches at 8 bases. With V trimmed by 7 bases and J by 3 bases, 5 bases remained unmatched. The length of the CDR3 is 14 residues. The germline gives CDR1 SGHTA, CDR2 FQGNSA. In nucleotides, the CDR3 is TGTGCCAGCAAAGGACAGGGATACTACAATGAGCAGTTCTTC. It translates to CASKGQGYYNEQFF.

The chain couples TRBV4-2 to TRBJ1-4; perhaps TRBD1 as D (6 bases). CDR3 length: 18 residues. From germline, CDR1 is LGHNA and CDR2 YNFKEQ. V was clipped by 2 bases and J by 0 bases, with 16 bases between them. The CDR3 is CASSQRAGEVSTNEKLFF. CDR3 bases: TGTGCCAGCAGCCAAAGGGCAGGGGAAGTCTCAACTAATGAAAAACTGTTTTTT.

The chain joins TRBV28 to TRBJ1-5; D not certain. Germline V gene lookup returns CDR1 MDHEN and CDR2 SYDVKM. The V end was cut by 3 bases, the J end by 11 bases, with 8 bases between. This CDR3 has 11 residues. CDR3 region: CASSFVLAQHF. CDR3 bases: TGTGCCAGCAGTTTCGTATTAGCCCAGCATTTT.

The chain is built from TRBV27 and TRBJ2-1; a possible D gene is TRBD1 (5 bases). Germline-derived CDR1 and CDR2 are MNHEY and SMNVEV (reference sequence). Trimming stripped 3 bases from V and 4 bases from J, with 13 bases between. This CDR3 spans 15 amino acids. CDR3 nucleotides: TGTGCCAGCAGTTTCGGACACCAGGGATACAATGAGCAGTTCTTC. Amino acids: CASSFGHQGYNEQFF.

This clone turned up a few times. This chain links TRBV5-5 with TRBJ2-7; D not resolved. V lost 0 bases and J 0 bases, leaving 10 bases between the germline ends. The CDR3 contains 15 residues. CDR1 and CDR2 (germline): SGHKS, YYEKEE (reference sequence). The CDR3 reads CASSLVLLSSYEQYF. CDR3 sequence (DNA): TGTGCCAGCAGCTTGGTTCTGCTTAGCTCCTACGAGCAGTACTTC.

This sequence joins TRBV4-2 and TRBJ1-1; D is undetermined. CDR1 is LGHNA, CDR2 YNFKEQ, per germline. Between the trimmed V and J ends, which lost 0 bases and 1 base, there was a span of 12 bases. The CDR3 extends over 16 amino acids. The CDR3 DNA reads TGTGCCAGCAGCCAAGATCGCCGTATCGGGAACACTGAAGCTTTCTTT. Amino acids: CASSQDRRIGNTEAFF.

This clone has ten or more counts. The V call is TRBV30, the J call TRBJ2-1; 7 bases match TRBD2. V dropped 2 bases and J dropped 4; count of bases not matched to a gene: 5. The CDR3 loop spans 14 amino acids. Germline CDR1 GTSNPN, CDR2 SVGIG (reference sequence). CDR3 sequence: CAWSSERGYNEQFF. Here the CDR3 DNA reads TGTGCCTGGAGTAGCGAGCGGGGTTACAATGAGCAGTTCTTC.

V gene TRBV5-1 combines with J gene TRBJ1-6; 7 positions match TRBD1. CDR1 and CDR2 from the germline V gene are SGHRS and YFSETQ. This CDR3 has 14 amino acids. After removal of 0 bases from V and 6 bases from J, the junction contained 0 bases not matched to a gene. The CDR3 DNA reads TGCGCCAGCAGCTTGGGGGACAGTAATTCACCCCTCCACTTT. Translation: CASSLGDSNSPLHF.

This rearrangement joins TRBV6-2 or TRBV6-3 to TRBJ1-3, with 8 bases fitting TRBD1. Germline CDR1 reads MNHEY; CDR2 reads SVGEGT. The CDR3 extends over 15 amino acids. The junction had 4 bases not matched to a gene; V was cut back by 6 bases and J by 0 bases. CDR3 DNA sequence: TGTGCCAGCAGCGGACAGGGAAACTCTGGAAACACCATATATTTT. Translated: CASSGQGNSGNTIYF.